A single sample gave rise to the 5 T cell receptor beta chains below, sequenced in a study of blood T cell repertoires in COVID-19 (dated by TCRdb to 2019 to 2021). Preparation of the library involved the immunoSEQ multiplex PCR assay. This is the immuneACCESS table as TCRdb keeps it, with only in-frame sequences that have V and J called. A part of the clones is gone; compared with another copy, unresolved V genes explain less than half, and the rest is unexplained. This sample gives 300,000 or so clones in total; 70% to 90% of them show up just once. The ten largest clones capture 7.8% of the sample. Sequencing was carried out using peripheral blood. The receptor set was obtained from a woman between 50 and 59 years old who had recovered from COVID-19.

This clone was detected once. The CDR3 is CASSLIQGAGREQYF. The CDR3 coding sequence is TGTGCCAGCAGTTTGATTCAAGGGGCGGGAAGGGAGCAGTACTTC. This chain uses TRBV27 with TRBJ2-7; TRBD2 might be the D (6 bases). Germline V gene sequence: CDR1 MNHEY, CDR2 SMNVEV (reference sequence). The CDR3 runs 15 residues. V dropped 3 bases and J dropped 7 bases, with 19 bases sitting between them.

The rearrangement links TRBV2 to TRBJ1-1; D ambiguous. CDR1 and CDR2 from the germline V gene are SNHLY and FYNNEI. V lost 1 base and J 0 bases, leaving 12 bases between the germline ends. The CDR3 has 16 residues. CDR3: CASSEESTVMNTEAFF. The CDR3 bases are TGTGCCAGCAGTGAAGAAAGTACAGTTATGAACACTGAAGCTTTCTTT.

This rearrangement joins TRBV5-1 to TRBJ2-3, with TRBD2 matching over 8 bases. V shed 2 bases, J shed 3 bases, and the junction held 5 bases outside the gene matches. CDR3 length: 15 residues. Germline V gene data show CDR1 as SGHRS and CDR2 as YFSETQ. CDR3 sequence reads: CASSFSGDRTDTQYF. Written as DNA, the CDR3 is TGCGCCAGCAGCTTTAGCGGGGACCGGACAGATACGCAGTATTTT.

This rearrangement joins TRBV15 to TRBJ1-6; tentatively, D is TRBD1 (6 bases). V was trimmed by 2 bases and J by 8 bases, leaving 13 bases between them. Germline V gives CDR1 LNHNV, CDR2 YYDKDF (reference sequence). CDR3 length: 15 residues. Here the CDR3 reads CATSRLGGAYSPLHF. The CDR3 DNA reads as TGTGCCACCAGCAGACTAGGGGGGGCTTATTCACCCCTCCACTTT.

The V call is TRBV6-5, the J call TRBJ1-4; tentatively, D is TRBD1 (5 bases). The CDR3 consists of 15 residues. V shed 5 bases and J shed 0 bases, with 10 bases lying between them. Germline-derived CDR1 and CDR2 are MNHEY and SVGAGI. The CDR3 reads CASSQGPATNEKLFF. The DNA of the CDR3 is TGTGCCAGCAGTCAGGGTCCGGCAACTAATGAAAAACTGTTTTTT.